The entry that follows covers one TCR beta chain sequence. This CDR3 contains 15 residues. The V end was cut by 2 bases, the J end by 8 bases, with 15 bases between. In germline, CDR1 is MNHNS, CDR2 SASEGT. This record comes from a study of blood T cell repertoires in COVID-19. Under the authors' procedure: How many nucleated cells were present was estimated from reference gene primer amplification. Profiled with immunoSEQ multiplex PCR; TCRdb holds only in-frame clones, not every one. V and J calls and clone size follow that table, whereas D and trimming were derived from the DNA. Here the sample spans about 220,000 clones, 82% being singletons.

The sequenced sample was peripheral blood. The V call is TRBV6-1, the J call TRBJ1-4; no clear D gene. This sequence originates from a woman older than 75 with acute or convalescent COVID-19. The CDR3 loop is CASSELGGGGEKLFF. CDR3 nucleotide sequence: TGTGCCAGCAGTGAATTAGGAGGAGGTGGCGAAAAACTGTTTTTT.